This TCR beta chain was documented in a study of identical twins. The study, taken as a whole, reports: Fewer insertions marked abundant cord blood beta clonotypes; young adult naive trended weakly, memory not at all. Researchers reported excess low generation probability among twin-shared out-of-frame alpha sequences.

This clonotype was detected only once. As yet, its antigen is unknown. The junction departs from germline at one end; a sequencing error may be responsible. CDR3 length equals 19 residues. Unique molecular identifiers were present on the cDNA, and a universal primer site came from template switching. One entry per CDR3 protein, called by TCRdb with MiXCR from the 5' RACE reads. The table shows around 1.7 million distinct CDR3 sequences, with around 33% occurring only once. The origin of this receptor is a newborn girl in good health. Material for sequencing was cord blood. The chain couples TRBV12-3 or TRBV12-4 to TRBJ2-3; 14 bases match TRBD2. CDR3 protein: CASSSGLAGGMRSADMQYF. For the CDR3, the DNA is TGTGCCAGCAGTTCCGGACTAGCGGGAGGTATGAGGAGCGCAGATATGCAGTATTTT.